What follows is one T cell receptor (beta chain) and its context. The antigen remains undetermined. The data stem from a study of T cell responses to AZD1222 COVID-19 vaccine. The wider study: Second-dose schedules of about 4 or about 12 weeks were combined. Overall study results and limits: Just five or six AZD1222 recipients were seropositive at baseline. The breadth and depth of Spike-specific TCRs increased once two AZD1222 doses had been given. Donor demographics were predominantly white British with a female majority; clonal diversity may be underestimated.

Generated by immunoSEQ multiplex PCR, the TCRdb table keeps only in-frame clones and is missing some. The sample shows 150,000 to 200,000 clones, around 95% of them seen only once. The starting material was peripheral blood, obtained on day 0 of AZD1222 vaccination. The clonotype comes from an adult in good health.

The CDR3 sequence: CASSQLSRRGNTEAFF. In DNA form, the CDR3 reads TGTGCCAGCAGCCAATTATCACGGAGGGGGAACACTGAAGCTTTCTTT. J is TRBJ1-1 and V is TRBV3-1 (or the pseudogene TRBV3-2); perhaps TRBD1 as D (5 bases). CDR1 is LGHDT and CDR2 is YNNKEL in the germline V gene (reference sequence). This CDR3 has 16 amino acids. V was shortened by 2 bases and J by 1 base, with 14 bases between the two germline ends.